The 2 T cell receptor beta chains below come from one sample, sequenced in a study of OX40 agonist ivuxolimab in advanced cancers. Produced via immunoSEQ multiplex PCR; TCRdb's table is partial and in-frame only. In the table there are about 64,000 clones, approximately 79% of which are singletons. The input for sequencing was CD4+ or CD8+ T cells sorted from blood, taken in a trial of the OX40 agonist ivuxolimab. The source of these receptors is an adult with an advanced solid tumor such as melanoma, head and neck, liver or kidney cancer.

This clone has more than one count but fewer than ten. The chain recombines TRBV29-1 with TRBJ2-1; 8 bases map to TRBD2. The J segment lost 0 bases and the V segment lost 6 bases, leaving 7 bases of the junction unmatched. The germline V gene encodes CDR1 SQVTM and CDR2 ANQGSEA. The CDR3 length is 15 residues. CDR3 in amino acids: CSVSGGATSYNEQFF. The CDR3 nucleotides are TGCAGCGTGAGCGGGGGTGCGACCTCCTACAATGAGCAGTTCTTC.

This chain links TRBV4-1 with TRBJ1-1, with 8 bases matching TRBD1. J lost 0 bases, V lost 0 bases, and 12 bases had no gene match. The CDR3 extends over 19 amino acids. Germline loops: CDR1 MGHRA, CDR2 YSYEKL. Here the CDR3 reads CASSQDSQGAIGMNTEAFF. The CDR3 nucleotides read TGCGCCAGCAGCCAAGATAGCCAGGGGGCTATAGGGATGAACACTGAAGCTTTCTTT.